Following are 31 T cell receptor beta chains from one sample sequenced in a study of T cell responses to AZD1222 COVID-19 vaccine. Repertoires were generated with immunoSEQ multiplex PCR, while TCRdb's copy carries only in-frame clones and drops some. This table has some 130,000 clones, 90% to 95% appearing once. Specimen: peripheral blood, collected on day 0 of AZD1222 vaccination. Source of these receptors: an adult in good health.

The V gene is TRBV7-3, the J gene TRBJ1-5; D gene uncertain. Trimming removed 5 bases from V and 8 bases from J, with 10 bases in between. The CDR3 totals 12 residues. In germline, CDR1 is SGHTA, CDR2 FQGTGA. The CDR3 DNA is TGTGCCAGCAGCCGAAACTCGGAGCCCCAGCATTTT. It codes for CASSRNSEPQHF.

The rearrangement uses TRBV14 and TRBJ1-4; the D is unclear. Per germline, CDR1 SGHDN and CDR2 FVKESK. The CDR3 runs 14 residues. V was cut by 2 bases and J by 8 bases, with 12 bases left in between. CDR3 residues: CASSQQAPGEKLFF. CDR3 nucleotides: TGTGCCAGCAGCCAACAGGCCCCCGGAGAAAAACTGTTTTTT.

This chain uses TRBV9 with TRBJ2-7; a weak D match, TRBD1 (5 bases). Between the trimmed V and J ends, which lost 6 bases and 3 bases, there was a span of 19 bases. In germline, CDR1 is SGDLS, CDR2 YYNGEE. CDR3 length: 15 residues. This CDR3 is CASTPRAINNYEQYF. The CDR3 nucleotides are TGTGCCAGCACCCCCAGGGCAATAAATAACTACGAGCAGTACTTC. Looking up the rest from reference TRBV9 and TRBJ2-7 gives the full variable domain: DSGVTQTPKHLITATGQRVTLRCSPRSGDLSVYWYQQSLDQGLQFLIQYYNGEERAKGNILERFSAQQFPDLHSELNLSSLELGDSALYFCASTPRAINNYEQYFGPGTRLTVT.

This clone appeared once. V and J are TRBV5-1 and TRBJ2-2; a possible D gene is TRBD2 (5 bases). Germline CDR1 SGHRS, CDR2 YFSETQ. There are 12 residues in the CDR3. V was clipped by 4 bases and J by 9 bases, with 10 bases between them. DNA of the CDR3: TGCGCCAGCAGCGAAGCGGTACGGGAGCTGTTTTTT. Translated, it gives CASSEAVRELFF.

The chain carries TRBV7-2 and TRBJ2-7; TRBD1 might be the D (6 bases). Trimming shortened V by 4 bases and J by 0 bases, and 13 bases separated the two germline ends. Germline CDR1 SGHTA, CDR2 FQGNSA. CDR3 length equals 15 residues. The CDR3 loop reads CASSSMGTFSYEQYF. The DNA of the CDR3 is TGTGCCAGCAGCTCCATGGGGACATTCTCCTACGAGCAGTACTTC.

The rearrangement uses TRBV29-1 and TRBJ1-1; D unresolved. The CDR3 runs 14 residues. CDR1 is SQVTM and CDR2 is ANQGSEA in the germline V gene. Deletions cut 7 bases from V and 0 bases from J, with 15 bases between. CDR3 residues: CSAQSGGLNTEAFF. The CDR3 region has the DNA TGCAGCGCTCAGTCAGGAGGTCTGAACACTGAAGCTTTCTTT.

This chain joins TRBV5-6 and TRBJ2-1; 10 nucleotides align to TRBD2. Germline assignment: CDR1 SGHDT and CDR2 YYEEEE. Germline trimming cut 6 bases from V and 9 bases from J; bases unmatched to any gene: 6. The CDR3 contains 13 residues. This CDR3 is CASTQAGGREQFF. CDR3 in DNA: TGTGCCAGCACCCAAGCGGGGGGGCGTGAGCAGTTCTTC.

This chain links TRBV27 with TRBJ2-1; 9 nucleotides align to TRBD1. The CDR3 contains 16 residues. CDR1 and CDR2 from the germline V gene are MNHEY and SMNVEV (reference sequence). Losses at the gene ends were 6 bases for V and 8 bases for J; bases not matched to a gene: 14. The CDR3 nucleotides are TGTGCCAGCAGGCCGTCCGGGACAGGGTTTCGAGATGAGCAGTTCTTC. The encoded protein is CASRPSGTGFRDEQFF.

The chain is built from TRBV27 and TRBJ2-7; D might be TRBD1 or TRBD2, each matching 5 bases. This CDR3 comprises 15 residues. Germline CDR1 and CDR2: MNHEY and SMNVEV (reference sequence). V shed 2 bases and J shed 2 bases, with 13 bases lying between them. The CDR3 nucleotides are TGTGCCAGCAGTTTACCGGGGACGCCCGCCTACGAGCAGTACTTC. Residues: CASSLPGTPAYEQYF.

V and J are TRBV19 and TRBJ1-1; tentative D call: TRBD1 (5 bases). CDR3 size: 16 residues. V lost 0 bases and J 4 bases, leaving 15 bases between the germline ends. Germline V gene data show CDR1 as LNHDA and CDR2 as SQIVND (reference sequence). The CDR3 bases are TGTGCCAGTAGTATAGAATCGGCAGGGACCTCCACTGAAGCTTTCTTT. This codes for CASSIESAGTSTEAFF.

The chain recombines TRBV15 with TRBJ1-5; 7 bases line up with TRBD1. Germline CDR1 is LNHNV and CDR2 is YYDKDF (reference sequence). V was pared by 4 bases and J by 4 bases, with 7 bases of the junction left unmatched. The CDR3 is 15 residues long. The CDR3 sequence is CATSIRDSQNQPQHF. CDR3 sequence (DNA): TGTGCCACCAGCATCCGGGACAGCCAGAATCAGCCCCAGCATTTT.

CDR3 coding DNA: TGTGCCAGCAGCGAGAACAGGGACCAGCCCCAGCATTTT. Its translation is CASSENRDQPQHF. This sequence joins TRBV5-5 and TRBJ1-5, with D possibly TRBD1 on 6 matching bases. Germline V gene lookup returns CDR1 SGHKS and CDR2 YYEKEE (reference sequence). This CDR3 contains 13 residues. Trimming took off 4 bases at V and 7 bases at J, with 12 bases between the two ends.

The genes are TRBV10-1 and TRBJ1-5, with TRBD1 matching 7 bases. This CDR3 is built from 12 residues. The J segment lost 11 bases and the V segment lost 9 bases, leaving 10 bases of the junction unmatched. CDR1 WNHNN and CDR2 SYGVQD come from the germline V gene (reference sequence). CDR3 DNA: TGCGCCAGAATGGGACAGCAGATTGCCCAGCATTTT. Translating gives CARMGQQIAQHF.

The chain recombines TRBV10-3 with TRBJ1-2; 7 bases map to TRBD1. CDR1 is ENHRY, CDR2 SYGVKD, per germline. The CDR3 runs 16 residues. J was trimmed by 5 bases and V by 3 bases; bases with no gene match: 12. DNA of the CDR3: TGTGCCATCAGTGACTCCCCTGACAGGGTAGGGTATGGCTACACCTTC. Residues: CAISDSPDRVGYGYTF.

The chain uses TRBV4-2 and TRBJ2-7, with 11 bases fitting TRBD1. V dropped 3 bases and J dropped 7; count of bases not matched to a gene: 11. This CDR3 is built from 16 residues. In germline, CDR1 is LGHNA, CDR2 YNFKEQ. CDR3 DNA sequence: TGTGCCAGCAGCCAGGGACAGGGGGAGAGACTCCCAGAGCAGTACTTC. It translates to CASSQGQGERLPEQYF.

The V call is TRBV5-1, the J call TRBJ1-5; 7 bases map to TRBD1. Germline CDR1 reads SGHRS; CDR2 reads YFSETQ. The J segment lost 5 bases and the V segment lost 4 bases, leaving 9 bases of the junction unmatched. This CDR3 comprises 15 residues. DNA of the CDR3: TGCGCCAGCAGCCCGAAACAGGGGCCGGATCAGCCCCAGCATTTT. Amino acid sequence: CASSPKQGPDQPQHF.

This clone was seen a few times. V gene TRBV19 combines with J gene TRBJ2-1; the match to TRBD2 covers 11 bases. The CDR3 sequence is 15 residues long. The junction had 7 bases not matched to a gene; V was cut back by 7 bases and J by 5 bases. CDR1 and CDR2 (germline): LNHDA, SQIVND (reference sequence). CDR3 DNA: TGTGCCAGTACATCGACTAGCGGGGATCACAATGAGCAGTTCTTC. This gives the protein CASTSTSGDHNEQFF.

The V gene is TRBV27, the J gene TRBJ2-2, with D uncertain. In germline, CDR1 is MNHEY, CDR2 SMNVEV (reference sequence). The CDR3 sequence is 11 residues long. The V and J ends lost 5 bases and 3 bases respectively, with 1 base between them. CDR3 bases: TGTGCCAGCAGTGACACCGGGGAGCTGTTTTTT. Encoded protein: CASSDTGELFF.

J is TRBJ1-1 and V is TRBV29-1; D is undetermined. CDR3 size: 14 residues. V was trimmed by 6 bases and J by 0 bases, leaving 14 bases between them. CDR1 and CDR2 from the germline V gene are SQVTM and ANQGSEA. CDR3 protein: CSVAEAGVNTEAFF. The DNA of the CDR3 is TGCAGCGTGGCAGAGGCCGGGGTGAACACTGAAGCTTTCTTT. The full variable domain, completed using reference TRBV29-1 and TRBJ1-1, is SAVISQKPSRDICQRGTSLTIQCQVDSQVTMMFWYRQQPGQSLTLIATANQGSEATYESGFVIDKFPISRPNLTFSTLTVSNMSPEDSSIYLCSVAEAGVNTEAFFGQGTRLTVV.

The chain recombines TRBV27 with TRBJ1-2, with 7 nucleotides matching TRBD1. Germline V gives CDR1 MNHEY, CDR2 SMNVEV (reference sequence). The J segment lost 4 bases and the V segment lost 6 bases, leaving 5 bases of the junction unmatched. The CDR3 consists of 13 residues. CDR3 protein: CASSIDRVYGYTF. DNA of the CDR3: TGTGCCAGCAGCATCGACAGGGTCTATGGCTACACCTTC.

The rearrangement uses TRBV4-3 and TRBJ2-1; D tentatively fits TRBD1 or TRBD2 (6 bases each). Germline loops: CDR1 LGHNA, CDR2 YSLEER. The ends were cut back, 6 bases at V and 6 bases at J, with 9 bases in the middle. CDR3 size: 12 residues. CDR3 DNA: TGCGCCAGCAGTAAGGGGGGCAATGAGCAGTTCTTC. Translating it yields CASSKGGNEQFF.

This clone was seen ten or more times. The V gene is TRBV25-1, the J gene TRBJ1-2, with 9 bases fitting TRBD1. V shed 6 bases, J shed 4 bases, and the junction held 6 bases outside the gene matches. This CDR3 spans 14 amino acids. The germline V gene has CDR1 MGHDK and CDR2 SYGVNS. CDR3 loop: CASRRQGEVYGYTF. The CDR3 DNA follows: TGTGCCAGCAGGCGACAGGGGGAAGTCTATGGCTACACCTTC.

This chain joins TRBV5-1 and TRBJ1-2, with 7 nucleotides matching TRBD1. This CDR3 is 14 amino acids long. V was pared by 2 bases and J by 7 bases, with 8 bases of the junction left unmatched. The germline V gene encodes CDR1 SGHRS and CDR2 YFSETQ. The CDR3 DNA follows: TGCGCCAGCAGCTTATCGCAGGGGGGAGGTGGCTACACCTTC. Protein sequence: CASSLSQGGGGYTF.

The chain joins TRBV27 to TRBJ1-1, with D hard to call. Germline values: CDR1 MNHEY, CDR2 SMNVEV (reference sequence). V gave up 6 bases and J gave up 2 bases, with 10 bases separating them. This CDR3 contains 13 residues. The CDR3 spells CASRRRANTEAFF. The CDR3 coding sequence is TGTGCCAGCAGAAGAAGGGCAAACACTGAAGCTTTCTTT.

V is TRBV2 and J is TRBJ1-1, with D unresolved. With 0 bases removed from V and 0 bases from J, the gap between germline ends came to 5 bases. Germline V CDR1 and CDR2: SNHLY, FYNNEI. The CDR3 extends over 14 amino acids. This CDR3 is CASSEARVNTEAFF. The DNA of the CDR3 is TGTGCCAGCAGTGAAGCGCGTGTGAACACTGAAGCTTTCTTT.

Here the CDR3 reads CASSQDGQNFFSGANVLTF. The DNA of the CDR3 is TGTGCCAGCAGCCAAGACGGACAGAATTTCTTCTCTGGGGCCAACGTCCTGACTTTC. The V call is TRBV14, the J call TRBJ2-6, with TRBD1 as a possible D gene (6 bases). The CDR3 consists of 19 residues. Germline CDR1 and CDR2: SGHDN and FVKESK. With 0 bases removed from V and 0 bases from J, the gap between germline ends came to 15 bases.

The chain links TRBV9 to TRBJ2-3, with D hard to call. There are 12 residues in the CDR3. Germline V gene sequence: CDR1 SGDLS, CDR2 YYNGEE. The V end lost 5 bases, the J end lost 3 bases, and 7 bases lay between the germline ends. The CDR3 coding sequence is TGTGCCAGCAGTCCATTTACAGATACGCAGTATTTT. Its protein product is CASSPFTDTQYF.

The genes are TRBV5-5 and TRBJ1-4, with D maybe TRBD1 (6 bases). The CDR3 runs to 16 residues. Trimming removed 7 bases at V and 3 bases at J, with 19 bases between. Per the germline V gene, CDR1 is SGHKS and CDR2 is YYEKEE (reference sequence). CDR3 region: CASGKPTGTANEKLFF. CDR3 DNA sequence: TGTGCCAGCGGAAAGCCTACAGGGACGGCTAATGAAAAACTGTTTTTT.

This chain connects TRBV30 to TRBJ1-4, with TRBD1 matching 8 bases. This CDR3 is built from 19 residues. Trimming at V came to 1 base and at J to 13 bases, leaving 26 bases not matched to a gene. The germline V gene encodes CDR1 GTSNPN and CDR2 SVGIG (reference sequence). The CDR3 region is CAWSDRPGQGPTGGIGLFF. CDR3 nucleotide sequence: TGTGCCTGGAGTGACCGCCCAGGACAGGGTCCCACGGGGGGTATAGGACTGTTTTTT. Full variable domain (outside the CDR3, taken from reference TRBV30 and TRBJ1-4): SQTIHQWPATLVQPVGSPLSLECTVEGTSNPNLYWYRQAAGRGLQLLFYSVGIGQISSEVPQNLSASRPQDRQFILSSKKLLLSDSGFYLCAWSDRPGQGPTGGIGLFFGSGTQLSVL.

The chain is built from TRBV7-6 and TRBJ1-3; D not resolved. The germline V and J ends were trimmed by 2 bases and 0 bases, with 8 bases remaining between them. This CDR3 comprises 15 residues. Looked up from germline, CDR1 is SGHVS and CDR2 is FNYEAQ. The DNA for the CDR3 is TGTGCCAGCAGCTTAAGCAGCAACTCTGGAAACACCATATATTTT. It codes for CASSLSSNSGNTIYF.

The chain uses TRBV6-5 and TRBJ1-2; unclear D gene. The CDR3 consists of 15 residues. From germline, CDR1 is MNHEY and CDR2 SVGAGI. V was clipped by 0 bases and J by 2 bases, with 10 bases between them. CDR3 sequence (DNA): TGTGCCAGCAGTTACTCGATGCAGTCCAACTATGGCTACACCTTC. This translates into CASSYSMQSNYGYTF.